A single sample gave rise to the 8 T cell receptor beta chains below, sequenced in a study of regulatory T cells in long-lasting Graves disease (dated by TCRdb to about 2021). Read against the paper, the sample's time point label means: newly diagnosed GD, antithyroid drugs for less than 3 months. For both TCR sequencing and RNA sequencing, RNA was extracted from PBMCs in TRIzol. Receptor libraries were prepared by multiplex PCR. Sequencing was performed on an Illumina HiSeq 4000. CDR3 regions were amplified by Arm-PCR with iRepertoire HTBI primers to construct TCR beta libraries. TCRdb reworked the public reads: Q25 trimming with fastp, MiXCR clone assembly, productive beta chains retained. Identical CDR3 protein sequences are pooled into one entry, listed with their most common genes and DNA. The table for this sample lists about 530,000 distinct CDR3 sequences; about 15% of them were counted only once. 20% to 25% of the sample belongs to the ten largest clones.

These data also featured in a second study, about T cells in Graves' hyperthyroidism and ophthalmopathy.

The sequencing used peripheral blood mononuclear cells (PBMCs), collected at new diagnosis, from a patient treated with antithyroid drugs. The source is a woman aged 35-65 years with Graves disease. Donor details come from another sample of the same person, matched by shared clones.

This clonotype was counted at least ten times. This rearrangement joins TRBV6-1 to TRBJ2-1; TRBD2 matches 10 bases. CDR1 and CDR2 from the germline V gene are MNHNS and SASEGT. This CDR3 has 15 amino acids. V trimming: 6 bases; J trimming: 6 bases; junction bases outside the gene matches: 8. The CDR3 region is CASSLTSGDFNEQFF. CDR3 bases: TGTGCCAGCAGCCTAACTAGCGGGGATTTCAATGAGCAGTTCTTC.

The J gene is TRBJ1-2, the V gene TRBV10-3; no definite D call. The CDR3 contains 13 residues. The germline V gene has CDR1 ENHRY and CDR2 SYGVKD. Trimming removed 7 bases from V and 8 bases from J, with 17 bases in between. The CDR3 nucleotides read TGTGCCATCATCGAGGGAGGGCTAAGCGGCTACACCTTC. Its protein is CAIIEGGLSGYTF.

The genes are TRBV30 and TRBJ2-3, with D maybe TRBD2 (5 bases). Germline V lookup: CDR1 GTSNPN, CDR2 SVGIG (reference sequence). This CDR3 is 13 amino acids long. With 8 bases removed from V and 4 bases from J, the gap between germline ends came to 16 bases. CDR3 residues: CARTWGEADTQYF. CDR3 sequence (DNA): TGTGCCCGGACGTGGGGAGAGGCAGATACGCAGTATTTT.

This clonotype was detected many times. The chain recombines TRBV4-1 with TRBJ1-2; 8 nucleotides match TRBD1. This CDR3 region has 15 residues. Unmatched junction bases numbered 4, after V lost 2 bases and J lost 2 bases. Germline V gives CDR1 MGHRA, CDR2 YSYEKL. The CDR3 is CASSQRQGINYGYTF. CDR3 nucleotides: TGCGCCAGCAGCCAACGACAGGGGATAAACTATGGCTACACCTTC.

Worth noting for this clonotype: One base away lies a much larger clone, so this may be a sequencing read error. The chain has TRBV18 and TRBJ1-4; D not resolved. Germline V lookup: CDR1 KGHSH, CDR2 LQKENI. This CDR3 region has 14 residues. The CDR3 loop is CASPPRTEDEKLFF. The DNA for the CDR3 is TGTGCCAGCCCACCACGGACGGAGGACGAAAAACTGTTTTTT.

This clonotype has a count of ten or more. The rearrangement links TRBV12-3 or TRBV12-4 to TRBJ2-3, with D tentatively TRBD2 (5 bases). V lost 5 bases and J lost 0, with 12 bases in between. The CDR3 has 15 residues. The CDR3 loop is CASSPNGESTDTQYF. For the CDR3, the DNA is TGTGCCAGCAGTCCTAACGGGGAAAGCACAGATACGCAGTATTTT.

A few counts support this clonotype. This chain uses TRBV18 with TRBJ1-3; maybe TRBD1 (6 bases). Trimming took off 2 bases at V and 1 base at J, with 12 bases between the two ends. CDR3 size: 16 residues. The germline V gene has CDR1 KGHSH and CDR2 LQKENI. This chain's CDR3 is CASSPALGTSGNTIYF. CDR3 nucleotides: TGTGCCAGCTCACCAGCACTCGGGACATCTGGAAACACCATATATTTT.

The chain joins TRBV6-1 to TRBJ2-6, with D perhaps TRBD1 or TRBD2 (6 bases each). Trimming removed 10 bases at V and 4 bases at J, with 11 bases between. Germline-derived CDR1 and CDR2 are MNHNS and SASEGT. This CDR3 has 13 amino acids. Here the CDR3 reads CANGGYGANVLTF. The DNA of the CDR3 is TGTGCCAACGGGGGCTACGGGGCCAACGTCCTGACTTTC.